The 15 T cell receptor beta chains presented below share a single source sample, sequenced in a study of T cells in Graves' hyperthyroidism and ophthalmopathy (dated by TCRdb to between 2019 and 2020). The library was produced with multiplex PCR. Data came from an Illumina HiSeq 2000. Amplification of TCR beta CDR3 regions was carried out from RNA transcripts. The first round of RT-PCR for the TCR CDR3 was performed with the HTBI primer set and the Qiagen OneStep RT-PCR kit. The raw public reads went through TCRdb reprocessing: fastp at Q25, MiXCR clone calling, in-frame beta chains kept. A single entry per CDR3 protein holds the most common genes and DNA from its merged rows. Here the sample has hundreds of thousands of distinct CDR3 sequences; roughly 20% occur a single time. The top ten clones comprise 50% to 75% of the sample. Material for sequencing was blood. The origin of the receptors is a young man with Graves' ophthalmopathy.

The CDR3 DNA follows: TGCAGTGCTAAAAAGGGGCTAGCGGGAGGGCCTGGGGAGCTGTTTTTT. It translates to CSAKKGLAGGPGELFF. The V call is TRBV20-1, the J call TRBJ2-2; 12 bases match TRBD2. The CDR3 spans 16 residues. Germline V gene sequence: CDR1 DFQATT, CDR2 SNEGSKA (reference sequence). V lost 4 bases, J lost 8 bases, and 11 bases stayed unmatched.

The sample holds many counts of this clonotype. The V and J genes are TRBV5-1 and TRBJ2-1; 11 nucleotides line up with TRBD1. The CDR3 has 15 residues. Unmatched junction bases numbered 2, after V lost 0 bases and J lost 6 bases. The germline CDR1 and CDR2 sequences are SGHRS and YFSETQ. Here the CDR3 reads CASSLAGTGGNEQFF. The CDR3 nucleotides are TGCGCCAGCAGCTTGGCCGGGACAGGGGGCAATGAGCAGTTCTTC.

This clonotype has just a few counts. The chain carries TRBV7-8 and TRBJ2-1, with a possible D match to TRBD2 (6 bases). Germline V CDR1 and CDR2: SGHVS, FQNEAQ. The length of the CDR3 is 15 residues. The ends were cut back, 4 bases at V and 4 bases at J, with 14 bases in the middle. CDR3 residues: CASSSQRVGYNEQFF. CDR3 coding DNA: TGTGCCAGCAGCTCACAGCGGGTGGGGTACAATGAGCAGTTCTTC.

The chain links TRBV28 to TRBJ1-1, with 7 bases fitting TRBD1. After removal of 9 bases from V and 5 bases from J, the junction contained 15 bases not matched to a gene. The CDR3 sequence is 15 residues long. Per the germline V gene, CDR1 is MDHEN and CDR2 is SYDVKM. DNA for the CDR3: TGTGCCAGTACTCCTATCGGCAGGGGGTTTACTGAAGCTTTCTTT. Its protein is CASTPIGRGFTEAFF.

This clonotype came up a few times. The chain employs TRBV9 and TRBJ1-1; D not resolved. CDR3 length equals 12 residues. V lost 4 bases and J 8 bases, leaving 12 bases between the germline ends. Germline values: CDR1 SGDLS, CDR2 YYNGEE. In DNA, the CDR3 is TGTGCCAGCAGCCAGACCCTCGGGGAAGCTTTCTTT. This translates into CASSQTLGEAFF.

Many counts were recorded for this clonotype. The chain combines TRBV20-1 with TRBJ1-2; a weak D match, TRBD1 (6 bases). Germline CDR1 is DFQATT and CDR2 is SNEGSKA (reference sequence). This CDR3 has 16 residues. V was trimmed by 5 bases and J by 4 bases, leaving 23 bases between them. The CDR3 loop is CSAGGGAASRGYGYTF. CDR3 nucleotides: TGCAGTGCTGGGGGGGGGGCGGCGAGTCGGGGCTATGGCTACACCTTC.

V and J are TRBV9 and TRBJ2-1, with TRBD2 as a possible D gene (7 bases). The CDR3 sequence is 17 residues long. Germline-derived CDR1 and CDR2 are SGDLS and YYNGEE. The V and J ends lost 4 bases and 9 bases respectively, with 26 bases between them. The CDR3 bases are TGTGCCAGCAGCAAGGGGGGGTGGACTGCGATAATAGGTGAGCAGTTCTTC. The encoded protein is CASSKGGWTAIIGEQFF.

The chain employs TRBV19 and TRBJ2-1; a possible D gene is TRBD2 (6 bases). Germline V CDR1 and CDR2: LNHDA, SQIVND (reference sequence). The CDR3 loop spans 14 amino acids. V was shortened by 9 bases and J by 9 bases, with 21 bases between the two germline ends. The CDR3 bases are TGTGCCAGCTCCGGCCAGGAGGGCTATGGTGAGCAGTTCTTC. Encoded protein: CASSGQEGYGEQFF.

This clonotype was counted many times. The chain is built from TRBV6-1 and TRBJ1-1, with D uncertain. The CDR3 runs to 13 residues. The V and J ends lost 3 bases and 4 bases respectively, with 9 bases between them. The germline CDR1 and CDR2 sequences are MNHNS and SASEGT. This CDR3 reads CASSDHRITEAFF. The CDR3 nucleotides are TGTGCCAGCAGTGACCACCGGATCACTGAAGCTTTCTTT.

The gene calls are TRBV19 and TRBJ1-2; D remains ambiguous. V shed 2 bases and J shed 3 bases, with 16 bases lying between them. The CDR3 runs to 16 residues. Germline V lookup: CDR1 LNHDA, CDR2 SQIVND (reference sequence). The CDR3 nucleotides are TGTGCCAGTAGTATAACCGATCCCACCAATGACTATGGCTACACCTTC. Translated: CASSITDPTNDYGYTF.

This chain links TRBV7-9 with TRBJ2-1; D unresolved. The CDR3 sequence is 12 residues long. Per germline, CDR1 SEHNR and CDR2 FQNEAQ (reference sequence). Trimming left V 5 bases short and J 5 bases short, with 7 bases between. The CDR3 DNA sequence: TGTGCCAGCAGCCTTCTTAACAATGAGCAGTTCTTC. Protein product: CASSLLNNEQFF.

In its sample, this clonotype was seen a few times. J is TRBJ1-2 and V is TRBV10-3; 9 bases line up with TRBD1. Trimming cost V 6 bases and J 5 bases; bases outside gene matches: 1. The CDR3 extends over 12 amino acids. Per the germline V gene, CDR1 is ENHRY and CDR2 is SYGVKD. The CDR3 nucleotides are TGTGCCATCAGCGGACAGGGGTATGGCTACACCTTC. Protein product: CAISGQGYGYTF.

The rearrangement joins TRBV7-9 to TRBJ2-7; tentative D call: TRBD1 (6 bases). The germline gives CDR1 SEHNR, CDR2 FQNEAQ (reference sequence). Trimming stripped 0 bases from V and 1 base from J, with 13 bases between. The CDR3 has 16 residues. CDR3 sequence (DNA): TGTGCCAGCAGCTTAGCGGCAGGGACATCGTCCTACGAGCAGTACTTC. Encoded protein: CASSLAAGTSSYEQYF.

This clonotype occurred many times. The rearrangement joins TRBV27 to TRBJ2-7; 8 bases agree with TRBD1. Germline loops: CDR1 MNHEY, CDR2 SMNVEV (reference sequence). V trimming: 7 bases; J trimming: 0 bases; junction bases outside the gene matches: 8. The CDR3 spans 15 residues. CDR3 DNA sequence: TGTGCCAGCATCCCCAGACAGGGGAGCTCCTACGAGCAGTACTTC. Protein: CASIPRQGSSYEQYF.

V is TRBV20-1 and J is TRBJ2-7; 7 bases agree with TRBD2. With V trimmed by 5 bases and J by 5 bases, 15 bases remained unmatched. From germline, CDR1 is DFQATT and CDR2 SNEGSKA (reference sequence). This CDR3 has 15 residues. The CDR3, as DNA: TGCAGTGCTGGGGCCCGGTGGCGGGAGACTAACGAGCAGTACTTC. Protein sequence: CSAGARWRETNEQYF.